This is a list of T cell receptor beta chains from one sample in a study of blood T cell repertoires in COVID-19. Here immunoSEQ multiplex PCR was the method, and the copy in TCRdb shows in-frame clones only, minus some. Of 200,000 to 250,000 clones in the sample, about four fifths are singletons; the top ten hold under 10%. Specimen: peripheral blood. These receptors all stem from a woman aged 80 or older with COVID-19, enrolled during active disease. CDR3s leave out the opening cysteine and the closing phenylalanine or tryptophan. Each record gives: V gene, CDR3 protein.

>TRBV15
ATSRGAGDGYT
>TRBV10-3
AISGLPTADTQY
>TRBV11-2
ASSLEPAVTQY
>TRBV27
ASSSGVNGRGYEQY
>TRBV6-2/TRBV6-3
ASSFEVGSGSPLH
>TRBV6-5
ASKRTGGTTEAF
>TRBV2
ASCRGGGLRTQY
>TRBV27
ASSFGRGSGNTIY
>TRBV5-4
ASSAIQEGSTI
>TRBV3-1/TRBV3-2
ASSRLADGRGTDTQY
>TRBV7-9
ASSLQGGPQETQY
>TRBV6-5
ASRETNTGELF
>TRBV19
ASSIGDSRFRYEQY
>TRBV23-1
ASSPGSVTNEKLF
>TRBV4-2
ASSQDPLAGGWQETQY
>TRBV14
ASSPQQRTDTQY
>TRBV12-5
ASGSGYTDTQY
>TRBV19
ASSSPQGSYNEQF
>TRBV5-1
ASSAEGATNEKLF
>TRBV6-6
AAQGNYGYT
>TRBV6-5
ASSYSAGNEKLF
>TRBV20-1
SARGPAGAF